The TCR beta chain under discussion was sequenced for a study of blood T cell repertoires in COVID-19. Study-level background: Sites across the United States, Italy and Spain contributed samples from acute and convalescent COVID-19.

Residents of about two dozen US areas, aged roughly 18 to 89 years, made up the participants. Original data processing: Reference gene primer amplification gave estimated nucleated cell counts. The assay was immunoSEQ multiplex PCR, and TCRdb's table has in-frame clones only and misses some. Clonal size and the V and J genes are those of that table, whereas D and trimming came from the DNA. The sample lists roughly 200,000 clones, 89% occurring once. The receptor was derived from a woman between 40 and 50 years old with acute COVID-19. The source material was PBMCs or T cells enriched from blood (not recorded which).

The CDR3 sequence is CASSQGSSGITEQYF. The CDR3 coding sequence is TGTGCCAGCAGCCAAGGGTCTAGCGGAATTACCGAGCAGTACTTC. V and J are TRBV3-1 (or the pseudogene TRBV3-2) and TRBJ2-7, with TRBD2 matching 7 bases. Trimming cost V 1 base and J 6 bases; bases outside gene matches: 9. The germline V gene has CDR1 LGHDT and CDR2 YNNKEL (reference sequence). The CDR3 loop spans 15 amino acids.